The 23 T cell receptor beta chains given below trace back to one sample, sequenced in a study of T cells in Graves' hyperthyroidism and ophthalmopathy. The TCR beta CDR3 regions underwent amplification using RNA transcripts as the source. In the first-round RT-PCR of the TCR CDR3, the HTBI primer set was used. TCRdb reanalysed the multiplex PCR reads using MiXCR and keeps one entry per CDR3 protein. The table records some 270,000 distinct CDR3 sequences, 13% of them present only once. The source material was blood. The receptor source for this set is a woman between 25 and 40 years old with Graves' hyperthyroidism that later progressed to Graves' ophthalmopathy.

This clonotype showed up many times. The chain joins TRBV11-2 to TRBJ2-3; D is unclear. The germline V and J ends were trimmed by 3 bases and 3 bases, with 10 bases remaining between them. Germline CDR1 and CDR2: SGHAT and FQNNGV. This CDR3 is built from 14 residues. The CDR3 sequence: CASSFSAVTDTQYF. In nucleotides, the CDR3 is TGTGCCAGCAGCTTTTCGGCAGTAACAGATACGCAGTATTTT. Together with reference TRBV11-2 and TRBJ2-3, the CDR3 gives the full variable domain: EAGVAQSPRYKIIEKRQSVAFWCNPISGHATLYWYQQILGQGPKLLIQFQNNGVVDDSQLPKDRFSAERLKGVDSTLKIQPAKLEDSAVYLCASSFSAVTDTQYFGPGTRLTVL.

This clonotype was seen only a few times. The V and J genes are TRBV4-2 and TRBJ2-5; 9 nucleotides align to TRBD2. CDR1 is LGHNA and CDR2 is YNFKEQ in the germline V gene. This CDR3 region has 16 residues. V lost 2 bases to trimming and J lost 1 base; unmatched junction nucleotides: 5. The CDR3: CASSQSAGGPQETQYF. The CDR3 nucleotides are TGTGCCAGCAGCCAATCAGCGGGAGGTCCCCAAGAGACCCAGTACTTC.

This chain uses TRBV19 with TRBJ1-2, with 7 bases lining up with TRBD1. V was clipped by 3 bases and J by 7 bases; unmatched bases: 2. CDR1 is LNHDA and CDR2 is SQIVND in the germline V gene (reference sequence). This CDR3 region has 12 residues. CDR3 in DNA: TGTGCCAGTAGTATGGGGACAGCTGGCTACACCTTC. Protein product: CASSMGTAGYTF. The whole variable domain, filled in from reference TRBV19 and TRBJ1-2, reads DGGITQSPKYLFRKEGQNVTLSCEQNLNHDAMYWYRQDPGQGLRLIYYSQIVNDFQKGDIAEGYSVSREKKESFPLTVTSAQKNPTAFYLCASSMGTAGYTFGSGTRLTVV.

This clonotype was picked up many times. CDR3 sequence (DNA): TGTGCCAGCAGTGACAGGGACGTCTATGGCTACACCTTC. This gives the protein CASSDRDVYGYTF. The rearrangement joins TRBV6-1 to TRBJ1-2; a possible D gene is TRBD1 (5 bases). The germline gives CDR1 MNHNS, CDR2 SASEGT. Trimming took 3 bases from V and 4 from J, leaving 9 bases between them. CDR3 size: 13 residues.

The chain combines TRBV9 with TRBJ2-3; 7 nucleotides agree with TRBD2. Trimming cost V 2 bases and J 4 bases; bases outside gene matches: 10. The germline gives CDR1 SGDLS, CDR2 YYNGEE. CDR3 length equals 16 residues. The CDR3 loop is CASSVMGEGHSDTQYF. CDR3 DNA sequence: TGTGCCAGCAGCGTCATGGGGGAGGGCCACTCAGATACGCAGTATTTT.

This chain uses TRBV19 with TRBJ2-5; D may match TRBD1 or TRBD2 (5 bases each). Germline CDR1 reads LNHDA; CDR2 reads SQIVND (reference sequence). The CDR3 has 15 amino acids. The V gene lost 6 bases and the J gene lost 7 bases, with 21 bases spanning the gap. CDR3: CASSQTGTMTGTQYF. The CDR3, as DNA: TGTGCCAGTAGCCAAACCGGGACCATGACGGGGACCCAGTACTTC.

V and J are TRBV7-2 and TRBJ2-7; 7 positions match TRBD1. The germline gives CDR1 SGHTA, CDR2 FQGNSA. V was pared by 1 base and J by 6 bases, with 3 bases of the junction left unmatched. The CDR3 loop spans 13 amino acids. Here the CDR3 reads CASSLVGGLEQYF. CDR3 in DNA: TGTGCCAGCAGCTTAGTAGGGGGCCTCGAGCAGTACTTC.

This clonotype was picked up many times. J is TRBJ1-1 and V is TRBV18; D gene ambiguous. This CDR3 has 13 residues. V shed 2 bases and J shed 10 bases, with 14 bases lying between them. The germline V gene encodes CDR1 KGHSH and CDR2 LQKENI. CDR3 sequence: CASSPTSEGRAFF. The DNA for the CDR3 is TGTGCCAGCTCACCAACTTCGGAGGGAAGAGCTTTCTTT.

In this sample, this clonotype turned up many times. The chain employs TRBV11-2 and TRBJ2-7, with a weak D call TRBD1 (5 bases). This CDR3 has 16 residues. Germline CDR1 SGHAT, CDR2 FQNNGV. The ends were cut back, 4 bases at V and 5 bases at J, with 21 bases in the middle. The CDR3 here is CASSWISRPDSDEQYF. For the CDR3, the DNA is TGTGCCAGCAGCTGGATCTCCCGACCCGACAGTGACGAGCAGTACTTC.

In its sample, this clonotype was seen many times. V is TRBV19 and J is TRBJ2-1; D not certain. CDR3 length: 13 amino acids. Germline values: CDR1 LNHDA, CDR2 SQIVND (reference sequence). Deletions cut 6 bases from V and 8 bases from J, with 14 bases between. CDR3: CASSLNSAHEQFF. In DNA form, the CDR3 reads TGTGCCAGTAGCCTAAACTCGGCTCATGAGCAGTTCTTC.

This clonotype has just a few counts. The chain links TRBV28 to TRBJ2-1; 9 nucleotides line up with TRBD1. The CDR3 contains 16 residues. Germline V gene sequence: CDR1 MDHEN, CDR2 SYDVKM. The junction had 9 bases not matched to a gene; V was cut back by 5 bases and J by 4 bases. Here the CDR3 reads CASSTPGQGGYNEQFF. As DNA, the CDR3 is TGTGCCAGCAGTACGCCGGGACAGGGAGGGTACAATGAGCAGTTCTTC.

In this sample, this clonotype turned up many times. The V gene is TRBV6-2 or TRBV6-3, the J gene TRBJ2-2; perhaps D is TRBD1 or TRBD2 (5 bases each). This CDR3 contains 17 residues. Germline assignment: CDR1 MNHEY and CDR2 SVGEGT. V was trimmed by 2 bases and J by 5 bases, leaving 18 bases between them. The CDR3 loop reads CASSYPGSGSRTGELFF. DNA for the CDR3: TGTGCCAGCAGTTACCCGGGATCAGGGAGTCGAACCGGGGAGCTGTTTTTT.

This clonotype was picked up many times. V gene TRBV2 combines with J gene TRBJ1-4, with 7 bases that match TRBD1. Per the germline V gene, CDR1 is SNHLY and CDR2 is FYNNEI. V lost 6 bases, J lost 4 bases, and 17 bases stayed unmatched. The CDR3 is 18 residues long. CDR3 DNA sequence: TGTGCCAGCAGCGATCAACAGGGGTCCCCAAGTGATAATGAAAAACTGTTTTTT. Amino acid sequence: CASSDQQGSPSDNEKLFF.

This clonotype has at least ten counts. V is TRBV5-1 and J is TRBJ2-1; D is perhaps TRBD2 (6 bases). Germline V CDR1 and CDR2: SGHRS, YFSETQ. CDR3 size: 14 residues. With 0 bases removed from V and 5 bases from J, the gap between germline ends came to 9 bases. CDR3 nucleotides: TGCGCCAGCAGCTTGGACGGGGGAGACAATGAGCAGTTCTTC. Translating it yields CASSLDGGDNEQFF.

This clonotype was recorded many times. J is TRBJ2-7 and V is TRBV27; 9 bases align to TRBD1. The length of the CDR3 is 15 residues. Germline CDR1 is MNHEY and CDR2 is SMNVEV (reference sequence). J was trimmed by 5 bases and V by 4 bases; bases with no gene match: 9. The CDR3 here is CASSSPGTGHDEQYF. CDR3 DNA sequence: TGTGCCAGCAGTTCCCCAGGGACAGGGCATGACGAGCAGTACTTC.

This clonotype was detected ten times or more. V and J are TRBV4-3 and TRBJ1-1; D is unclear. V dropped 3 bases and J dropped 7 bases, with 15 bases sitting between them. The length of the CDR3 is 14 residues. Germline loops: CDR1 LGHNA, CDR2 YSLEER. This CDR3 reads CASSQHGSWDEAFF. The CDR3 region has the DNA TGCGCCAGCAGCCAGCACGGTTCTTGGGATGAAGCTTTCTTT.

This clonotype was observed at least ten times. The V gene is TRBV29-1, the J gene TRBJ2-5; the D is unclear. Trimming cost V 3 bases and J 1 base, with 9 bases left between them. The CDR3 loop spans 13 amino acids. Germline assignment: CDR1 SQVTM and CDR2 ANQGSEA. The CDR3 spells CSVEVGSQETQYF. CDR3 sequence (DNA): TGCAGCGTTGAGGTTGGAAGCCAAGAGACCCAGTACTTC.

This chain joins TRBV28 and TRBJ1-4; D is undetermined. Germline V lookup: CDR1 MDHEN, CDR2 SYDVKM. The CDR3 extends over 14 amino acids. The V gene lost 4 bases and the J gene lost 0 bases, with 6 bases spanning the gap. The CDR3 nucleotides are TGTGCCAGCAGTTCCCCCTCAACTAATGAAAAACTGTTTTTT. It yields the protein CASSSPSTNEKLFF.

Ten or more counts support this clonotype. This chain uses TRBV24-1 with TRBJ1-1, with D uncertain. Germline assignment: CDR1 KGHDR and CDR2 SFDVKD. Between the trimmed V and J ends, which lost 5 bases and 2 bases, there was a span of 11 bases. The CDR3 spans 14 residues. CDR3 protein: CATSGPGINTEAFF. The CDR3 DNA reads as TGTGCCACCAGTGGGCCCGGGATTAACACTGAAGCTTTCTTT.

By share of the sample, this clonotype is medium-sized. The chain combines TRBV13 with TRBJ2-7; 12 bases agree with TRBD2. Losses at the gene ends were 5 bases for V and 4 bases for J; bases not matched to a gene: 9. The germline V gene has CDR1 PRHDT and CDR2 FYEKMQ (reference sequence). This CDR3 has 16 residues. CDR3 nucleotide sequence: TGTGCCAGCAGCGCCCGACTAGCGGGAGTTGAATACGAGCAGTACTTC. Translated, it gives CASSARLAGVEYEQYF.

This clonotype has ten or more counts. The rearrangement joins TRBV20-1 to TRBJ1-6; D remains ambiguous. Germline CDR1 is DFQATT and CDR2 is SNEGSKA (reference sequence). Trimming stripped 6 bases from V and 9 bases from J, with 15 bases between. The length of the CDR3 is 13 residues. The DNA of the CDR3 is TGCAGTGCACCAACAAACCCAGCTTCACCCCTCCACTTT. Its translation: CSAPTNPASPLHF.

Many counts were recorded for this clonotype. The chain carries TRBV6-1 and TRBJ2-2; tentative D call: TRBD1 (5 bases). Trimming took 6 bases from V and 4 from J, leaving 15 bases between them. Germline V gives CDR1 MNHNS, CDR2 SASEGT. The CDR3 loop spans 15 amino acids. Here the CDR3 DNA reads TGTGCCAGCAGACAGCCAGGGTCGGGCACCGGGGAGCTGTTTTTT. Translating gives CASRQPGSGTGELFF.

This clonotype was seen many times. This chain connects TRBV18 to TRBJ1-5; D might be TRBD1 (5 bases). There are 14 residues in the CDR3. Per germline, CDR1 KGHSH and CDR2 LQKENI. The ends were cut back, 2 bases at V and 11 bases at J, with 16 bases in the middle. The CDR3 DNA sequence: TGTGCCAGCTCACCATCCAGGGACGTCTGGACCCAGCATTTT. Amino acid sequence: CASSPSRDVWTQHF.